This TCR beta chain derives from a study of cytomegalovirus exposure and HLA in healthy donors (dated by TCRdb to the late 2010s). Regarding the research as a whole: An earlier analysis of under 600 of the donors reported about 290 Gb of sequence data and 117 million unique TCR beta sequences from approximately 180 million T cells. Rather than using new phenotypic data, the later analysis identified candidate immune exposures from TCR beta sequences and from how often those sequences occurred across donors. A separate validation cohort of roughly 110 different subjects was used in addition to the roughly 670-subject first cohort. Because of strong linkage in the cohort, 5 or 6 DR-DQ haplotypes were treated as single units for association and clustering. The aim of the study was to test whether cataloging public T cell receptors could identify signatures of past pathogen exposure. Donor age, sex, ethnicity and CMV serostatus were compiled alongside the repertoire data. Genome-wide SNP genotypes for about 65% of the roughly 700 donors were used in a later genetic analysis, which treated that subset as a discovery cohort. A later analysis re-analyzed previously published TCR beta repertoires from 660 or so donors and added high-resolution HLA genotyping to study TCR occurrence patterns. The study profiled the T cell repertoires of hundreds of subjects by immunosequencing and related them to cytomegalovirus serostatus. An earlier analysis of about 620 of the donors applied high-throughput TCR beta sequencing to assess whether each TCR beta V gene segment acted as functional or pseudogenic. Roughly 290 gigabases of sequencing data and approximately 91 million unique TCR sequences made up an early release that covered 500 to 650 HLA-typed donors. Of the roughly 400 genotyped donors, 65% to 90% fell in the genetic ancestry cluster associated with self-reported Caucasian donors. To predict cytomegalovirus infection status, the study brought together high-throughput TCR immunosequencing, statistical association of individual TCRs with disease status, and machine learning. Typing coverage varied by locus: about 620-630 donors for A, B, C, DRB1 and DQB1; approximately 500 for DQA1; about 600 for DPA1; 450 to 480 for DPB1. Class I and class II HLA loci were covered by the typing at four-digit resolution. All discovery cohort repertoires had been generated using a single sequencing platform. Among a few hundred genotyped donors of the cohort, an average of 235,054 unique TCR beta nucleotide sequences were sequenced per donor, roughly a sixth of them non-productive. On the study overall, not on this receptor specifically: In a later genetic analysis, fewer N-insertions in productive TCRs were reported among donors in an Asian-associated ancestry cluster than the approximately 710-donor mean. Approximately 16 rarely observed V segments, including chromosome 9 orphons, were excluded from the earlier analysis of some 590 of the donors because counts were too low. A later analysis found that TCR association rates varied across HLA loci, with DRB1 alleles showing the most associated TCRs and HLA-C alleles the fewest. Some IMGT-functional V segments, including TRBV6-2 and TRBV6-3, could not be told apart with the 87-base-pair reads, so those segments were excluded. When HLA alleles, especially DR and DQ, strongly co-occurred, TCR associations were difficult to assign to individual alleles. It was suggested by the authors that the approach could potentially be generalized to other disease states and immunological phenotypes. Presence/absence analyses assumed roughly uniform sequencing depth across donors, an assumption that may not hold. Broadly in line with IMGT annotations, most TCR beta V segments showed up in productive rearrangements about 87% or about 30% of the time in an earlier analysis of around 600 of the donors. CMV serostatus was the only immune exposure information available for the cohort. The cohort was sequenced for TCR beta chains only, and without alpha or paired-chain data the features that could be detected were limited. In a later analysis, HLA-associated TCR beta chains were found to be more clonally expanded and to have lower generation probabilities than equally common non-associated chains. In both the original and validation cohorts, the classifier was reported to diagnose cytomegalovirus status with high specificity and sensitivity. A group of highly shared sequence variants was considered likely to be a technical artifact of the sequencing pipeline. Three of the identified cytomegalovirus-associated TCR beta chains were confirmed in vitro to be specific for cytomegalovirus antigens. An association between a missense DCLRE1C variant and V-gene and J-gene trimming of TCR beta chains was found in a later genetic analysis and replicated in an independent cohort. A further reported finding was that TCR beta sequences accurately predicted the HLA-A and HLA-B alleles for most subjects in the first cohort. Linkage disequilibrium might explain the correlated functional status among segregating V segments, but an unknown experimental factor could not be excluded. In a later analysis, several top co-occurrence clusters were reported to appear linked to parvovirus B19, influenza, CMV and Epstein-Barr virus. Most TCR sequences were seen in very few donors, while some public TCRs were found in many individuals. Specific HLA alleles were associated with 16,951 TCR beta sequences at a false discovery rate of 0.05 in a later analysis. A later analysis found that most CMV-associated TCR beta chains appeared HLA-restricted, with HLA associations seemingly driven largely by CMV exposure. Because HLA typing was missing for some donors at each locus, association tests included only the typed subset. The study gave a list of some 150 TCR beta chains associated with cytomegalovirus.

Its CDR3 holds 18 amino acids, cysteine through phenylalanine. Only the CDR3 region is kept as DNA, spanning 54 bases read in frame from base 1. Compared with germline, V lacks 1 base and J lacks 6 bases; bases without a gene match: 15. The germline V gene specifies SGHRS as CDR1 and YFSETQ as CDR2. Concerning this clone: Its antigen is still unknown. Per-nucleotide qualities are absent, and no much larger clonotype sits a single base away.

Libraries came from the immunoSEQ multiplex PCR assay. For the multiplex PCR, a mixture combining 60 forward primers for TCR Vbeta segments and 13 reverse primers for TCR Jbeta segments was used. The CDR3 region of rearranged TCR beta genes was amplified from genomic DNA with a multiplex PCR assay. Amplified TCR beta libraries were sequenced as 87-base-pair reads on the Illumina HiSeq System. Per the original workflow: Across the 666 repertoires, a later analysis counted 78 million or so unique TCR beta chains, roughly 11 million of which were shared by at least two donors. Raw reads were error-corrected and collapsed into unique sequences by a nearest-neighbor algorithm in which closely related sequences were merged to remove PCR and sequencing errors. Alignment of CDR3 sequences to IMGT reference sequences was used to assign V, D and J gene segments. For a sequence to be retained, a match of at least six nucleotides was required to both a V gene segment and a J gene segment. A rearrangement was called productive if the CDR3 had no stop codons and remained in frame with V and J, and every other rearrangement was called non-productive. Following IMGT convention, CDR3 was defined as the stretch from the second conserved V-encoded cysteine up to the conserved J-encoded phenylalanine. The earlier analysis of approximately 500 of the donors excluded sequences that lacked an unambiguous match to a single V gene segment. In an earlier analysis of around 600 of the donors, V segments were called functional above 56.7% productive rearrangements and were called segregating when the between-donor standard deviation exceeded 5%. A statistical classification framework was developed to diagnose cytomegalovirus status using the catalog of TCR beta chain sequences. In a later analysis, V and J genes were assigned by comparing TCR nucleotide sequences against IMGT/GENE-DB human TR gene sequences. The TCRdist pipeline was used in a later analysis to assign CDR3 sequences and most-parsimonious VDJ recombination scenarios. In a later analysis, every TCR beta chain was defined by the combination of its CDR3 amino acid sequence and its V-gene family, and reads without a unique V-gene family were dropped. To address suspected cross-contamination and a sequencing artifact, a later analysis removed under 600 highly shared, low-generation-probability nucleotide sequences. A later analysis calculated a clonal expansion index for each public chain from normalized within-repertoire ranks of inferred template counts. Generation probabilities in a later analysis came from a VDJ recombination model fitted to out-of-frame rearrangements, and those results were checked against IGoR. In a later analysis, hypergeometric tests were used to score TCR-TCR, TCR-HLA and TCR-CMV co-occurrence, with a repertoire-size bias correction applied to TCR pairs. A later analysis estimated false discovery rates by permuting HLA or CMV assignments 20 times. In a later analysis, co-occurring TCRs were grouped using DBSCAN, with TCRdist sequence similarity added in when clustering inside HLA-allele-positive subsets. For co-occurrence clustering, repertoires with fewer than 30,000 or more than 120,000 public chains were excluded, along with about five repertoires with anomalous nucleotide sharing. Imported from immuneACCESS, the table was reduced by TCRdb to in-frame sequences with V and J called. These copies leave out some clones; in studies compared against another copy, an unresolved V gene accounts for under half, and the cause of the remainder is not known. The D gene and trimming were derived from the DNA, and the V and J assignments and clone size from that table. Present in this sample are 75,000 to 95,000 clones, over 75% of which were seen just once. About 4.5% of the sample goes to the ten largest clones.

The cohort comprised around 690 healthy bone marrow donors. At the time of sampling, all cohort members were nominally healthy, though unrecorded immune exposures were likely present. The donor was CMV seropositive and was included in the group of 250 to 300 seropositive cohort members. Each donor provided a peripheral blood sample, and peripheral blood mononuclear cells were used for TCR beta sequencing. Genomic DNA was extracted from the blood cell samples with the Qiagen DNeasy Blood Extraction Kit. Recombination linked TRBV5-1 to TRBJ2-3, and TRBD2 matches 9 of the central bases. The receptor's source is a male donor in good health and CMV-seropositive. The sequenced material came from PBMCs. The CDR3 reads as follows: CASSLRRRGGPQLDTQYF. The DNA reads as follows: TGCGCCAGCAGCTTGAGAAGGCGGGGGGGCCCACAATTGGATACGCAGTATTTT.